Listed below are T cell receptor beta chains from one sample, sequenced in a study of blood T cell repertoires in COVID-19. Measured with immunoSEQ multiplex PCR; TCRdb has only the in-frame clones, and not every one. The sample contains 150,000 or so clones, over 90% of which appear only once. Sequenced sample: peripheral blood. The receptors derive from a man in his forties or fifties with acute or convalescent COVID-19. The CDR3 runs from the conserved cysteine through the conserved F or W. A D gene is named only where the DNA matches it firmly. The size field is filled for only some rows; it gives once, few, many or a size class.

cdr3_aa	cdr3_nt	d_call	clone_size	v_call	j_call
CASSPRGGGETQYF	TGTGCCAGCAGCCCCCGCGGGGGCGGAGAGACCCAGTACTTC	NA	NA	TRBV7-6	TRBJ2-5
CASRQSWTAITEQFF	TGTGCCAGCAGACAGAGTTGGACTGCAATTACTGAGCAGTTCTTC	NA	NA	TRBV5-4	TRBJ2-1
CASSLSTGTGGSETQYF	TGTGCCAGCAGCTTATCGACCGGGACAGGGGGATCGGAGACCCAGTACTTC	TRBD1	NA	TRBV7-9	TRBJ2-5
CASPGINSYEQYF	TGTGCCAGCCCCGGGATAAACTCCTACGAGCAGTACTTC	NA	NA	TRBV6-5	TRBJ2-7
CASSWTGKGGGYTF	TGTGCCAGCAGTTGGACAGGGAAGGGTGGAGGCTACACCTTC	TRBD1	NA	TRBV6-5	TRBJ1-2
CASSGDREGSYEQYF	TGTGCCAGTAGTGGGGACAGGGAAGGGTCCTACGAGCAGTACTTC	TRBD1	NA	TRBV19	TRBJ2-7
CATKDRGTTDTQYF	TGTGCCACCAAAGACAGGGGGACCACAGATACGCAGTATTTT	TRBD1	NA	TRBV28	TRBJ2-3
CSVAPKETQYF	TGCAGCGTTGCCCCTAAAGAGACCCAGTACTTC	NA	NA	TRBV29-1	TRBJ2-5
CASSIDIQQLNQPQHF	TGTGCCAGTAGTATAGATATCCAACAGCTCAATCAGCCCCAGCATTTT	NA	NA	TRBV19	TRBJ1-5
CSARSRTGLFF	TGCAGTGCTAGATCCCGGACTGGACTGTTTTTT	NA	NA	TRBV20-1	TRBJ1-4
CASSYFSSGIGHTQYF	TGTGCCAGCAGTTACTTCTCCAGCGGGATAGGACATACGCAGTATTTT	TRBD2	once	TRBV27	TRBJ2-3
CASSLDNNQPQHF	TGTGCCAGCAGCTTAGATAACAATCAGCCCCAGCATTTT	NA	once	TRBV7-9	TRBJ1-5
CASSPQKLTGTSGDTQYF	TGTGCCAGCTCACCACAAAAACTTACCGGGACTAGCGGAGATACGCAGTATTTT	TRBD2	NA	TRBV18	TRBJ2-3
CASSYLTGLNTEAFF	TGTGCCAGCAGTTACCTCACAGGTTTGAACACTGAAGCTTTCTTT	NA	NA	TRBV6-5	TRBJ1-1
CSVGTSVKGADTQYF	TGCAGCGTCGGGACTAGCGTTAAGGGAGCAGATACGCAGTATTTT	TRBD2	NA	TRBV29-1	TRBJ2-3
CASSSPSPPGELFF	TGTGCCAGCAGTTCTCCCTCCCCTCCCGGGGAGCTGTTTTTT	NA	NA	TRBV28	TRBJ2-2
CASSLMGLAGEGEQFF	TGTGCCAGCAGCTTAATGGGACTAGCGGGAGAGGGAGAGCAGTTCTTC	TRBD2	NA	TRBV7-3	TRBJ2-1
CATSETGGNTEAFF	TGTGCCACCAGTGAGACAGGGGGGAACACTGAAGCTTTCTTT	TRBD1	NA	TRBV24-1	TRBJ1-1
CASSPVSSAVYEQYF	TGTGCCAGCAGCCCCGTGTCTAGCGCGGTCTACGAGCAGTACTTC	NA	NA	TRBV6-5	TRBJ2-7
CASSPPRASGGSGTQYF	TGTGCCAGCTCACCACCGAGGGCTAGCGGGGGCTCGGGGACCCAGTACTTC	TRBD2	NA	TRBV18	TRBJ2-5
CASSETQSSYNEQFF	TGTGCCAGCAGTGAGACACAGAGCTCCTACAATGAGCAGTTCTTC	NA	NA	TRBV25-1	TRBJ2-1
CAQTLGGYGYTF	TGTGCCCAAACCCTGGGGGGCTATGGCTACACCTTC	NA	NA	TRBV30	TRBJ1-2
CASSLGLAGGQETQYF	TGTGCCAGCAGCTTAGGACTAGCGGGGGGCCAAGAGACCCAGTACTTC	TRBD2	NA	TRBV11-3	TRBJ2-5
CASSVVGDSSYNEQFF	TGTGCCAGCAGCGTAGTGGGCGACAGCTCCTACAATGAGCAGTTCTTC	NA	NA	TRBV9	TRBJ2-1
CASSRGTGDEQFF	TGTGCCAGCAGCCGCGGGACAGGGGATGAGCAGTTCTTC	TRBD1	NA	TRBV5-6	TRBJ2-1
CASSSGSTNYGYTF	TGCGCCAGCAGTAGCGGGAGTACTAACTATGGCTACACCTTC	NA	NA	TRBV5-1	TRBJ1-2
CASRGHEYEQYF	TGTGCCAGCAGAGGACACGAGTACGAGCAGTACTTC	NA	NA	TRBV6-5	TRBJ2-7